The next 32 T cell receptor beta chains were all read from a single sample in a study of blood T cell repertoires in COVID-19. Only in-frame clones appear in the TCRdb table, and some are missing; sequencing was by immunoSEQ multiplex PCR. The top ten hold 3.4% of the sample, which has roughly 230,000 clones, 80% to 85% seen once. The sequenced material came from PBMCs or T cells enriched from blood (not recorded which). The receptor source for this set is a man between 50 and 59 years old who had recovered from COVID-19.

The chain is built from TRBV5-6 and TRBJ1-2; the D is unclear. This CDR3 comprises 13 residues. Germline CDR1 and CDR2: SGHDT and YYEEEE. Trimming stripped 1 base from V and 4 bases from J, with 8 bases between. The CDR3 coding sequence is TGTGCCAGCAGCTTGTCGTCCCTCTATGGCTACACCTTC. Residues: CASSLSSLYGYTF.

V is TRBV7-9 and J is TRBJ1-6; TRBD1 agrees at 9 bases. Germline V gives CDR1 SEHNR, CDR2 FQNEAQ (reference sequence). This CDR3 is built from 13 residues. V lost 5 bases to trimming and J lost 9 bases; unmatched junction nucleotides: 2. CDR3 in amino acids: CASSPTGGSPLHF. The CDR3 bases are TGTGCCAGCAGCCCGACAGGGGGTTCACCCCTCCACTTT.

The chain links TRBV9 to TRBJ1-6, with a weak D call TRBD1 (6 bases). The CDR3 consists of 15 residues. Germline-derived CDR1 and CDR2 are SGDLS and YYNGEE. V lost 0 bases and J lost 6, with 10 bases in between. CDR3 nucleotides: TGTGCCAGCAGCGTAGGACAGGAACGTAATTCACCCCTCCACTTT. Residues: CASSVGQERNSPLHF.

The rearrangement links TRBV19 to TRBJ2-5; TRBD1 matches at 7 bases. Losses at the gene ends were 4 bases for V and 6 bases for J; bases not matched to a gene: 8. From germline, CDR1 is LNHDA and CDR2 SQIVND (reference sequence). The CDR3 is 14 amino acids. CDR3 sequence: CASSTYRGMQTQYF. The CDR3 nucleotides read TGTGCCAGTAGTACATACAGGGGTATGCAGACCCAGTACTTC.

The rearrangement uses TRBV30 and TRBJ2-3, with a weak D call TRBD2 (6 bases). The length of the CDR3 is 18 residues. Per germline, CDR1 GTSNPN and CDR2 SVGIG (reference sequence). V shed 0 bases and J shed 3 bases, with 22 bases lying between them. The CDR3 DNA sequence: TGTGCCTGGAGTGTAGGAGGGGCGGGTAAAGTAGGTACAGATACGCAGTATTTT. Translated, it gives CAWSVGGAGKVGTDTQYF.

The chain employs TRBV29-1 and TRBJ2-2; D is unresolved. Germline lookup yields CDR1 SQVTM and CDR2 ANQGSEA. The CDR3 totals 14 residues. V lost 8 bases and J lost 0, with 13 bases in between. The CDR3, as DNA: TGCAGCATAAGGCAGGCCCCGAACACCGGGGAGCTGTTTTTT. It yields the protein CSIRQAPNTGELFF.

A single count supports this clone. This chain links TRBV4-1 with TRBJ1-1, with D possibly matching TRBD1 (6 bases). Per the germline V gene, CDR1 is MGHRA and CDR2 is YSYEKL. Trimming pared 5 bases from V and 4 bases from J, leaving 17 bases between. This CDR3 has 15 amino acids. DNA for the CDR3: TGCGCCAGCAGCAAGCCGGACAGCCGAGTCACTGAAGCTTTCTTT. It specifies CASSKPDSRVTEAFF.

The genes are TRBV2 and TRBJ2-3, with D uncertain. Germline lookup yields CDR1 SNHLY and CDR2 FYNNEI. Trimming took off 6 bases at V and 2 bases at J, with 9 bases between the two ends. The CDR3 is 13 amino acids. DNA of the CDR3: TGTGCCAGCAGGACCGACAACACAGATACGCAGTATTTT. Its translation: CASRTDNTDTQYF.

The rearrangement uses TRBV12-5 and TRBJ1-1; maybe TRBD1 (5 bases). Germline CDR1 LGHNT, CDR2 FRNRAP. This CDR3 is built from 16 residues. With 0 bases removed from V and 1 base from J, the gap between germline ends came to 12 bases. The CDR3 spells CASGLVRGLTNTEAFF. CDR3 DNA: TGTGCTAGTGGTTTGGTGAGGGGACTGACGAACACTGAAGCTTTCTTT.

With regard to this clone: One end of the junction fails to match germline, which may point to a read error. This chain links TRBV7-7 with TRBJ2-1; 10 bases line up with TRBD1. From germline, CDR1 is SSHAT and CDR2 FNYEAQ (reference sequence). This CDR3 is 16 amino acids long. Here the CDR3 DNA reads TGTGCTAGCAGCCCGGCACGGGACAGGGGCCCCCATGAGCAGTTCTTC. It specifies CASSPARDRGPHEQFF.

The chain carries TRBV27 and TRBJ1-1; possibly TRBD1 for D (6 bases). V dropped 3 bases and J dropped 8 bases, with 13 bases sitting between them. CDR3 size: 13 residues. Germline assignment: CDR1 MNHEY and CDR2 SMNVEV (reference sequence). The CDR3 DNA is TGTGCCAGCAGTTTCCCGGGGGGCTCCGAAGCTTTCTTT. Its protein is CASSFPGGSEAFF.

The CDR3 DNA reads as TGTGCCAGCACCATCTACGGACAGGGGGCTAACACCATATATTTT. Protein: CASTIYGQGANTIYF. The rearrangement links TRBV28 to TRBJ1-3, with 11 bases identical to TRBD1. Per the germline V gene, CDR1 is MDHEN and CDR2 is SYDVKM. The J segment lost 7 bases and the V segment lost 7 bases, leaving 9 bases of the junction unmatched. The CDR3 is 15 amino acids.

The count of this clone is one. This rearrangement joins TRBV2 to TRBJ2-7; 8 positions match TRBD2. This CDR3 comprises 16 residues. V lost 5 bases, J lost 3 bases, and 12 bases stayed unmatched. The germline V gene has CDR1 SNHLY and CDR2 FYNNEI. CDR3 amino acids: CASSRIRSGSHYEQYF. In DNA, the CDR3 is TGTGCCAGCAGTAGGATTAGGAGCGGGAGTCACTACGAGCAGTACTTC.

The chain combines TRBV5-4 with TRBJ1-2; 7 nucleotides agree with TRBD1. Germline V gene sequence: CDR1 SGHNT, CDR2 YYREEE (reference sequence). The CDR3 is 13 residues long. Trimming took 5 bases from V and 2 from J; bases not matched to a gene: 3. The CDR3 spells CASRPTGNYGYTF. CDR3 DNA: TGTGCCAGCAGGCCGACAGGGAACTATGGCTACACCTTC.

The V and J genes are TRBV2 and TRBJ2-4, with D perhaps matching TRBD2 (5 bases). Trimming left V 4 bases short and J 7 bases short, with 11 bases between. In germline, CDR1 is SNHLY, CDR2 FYNNEI. CDR3 length: 13 residues. This CDR3 is CASSGEPGNIQYF. In DNA form, the CDR3 reads TGTGCCAGCAGTGGCGAGCCGGGGAACATTCAGTACTTC.

The chain combines TRBV5-7 with TRBJ2-2; 9 bases agree with TRBD2. TRBV5-7 is an ORF, and what it does is uncertain. The CDR3 has 14 residues. V shed 9 bases, J shed 4 bases, and the junction held 7 bases outside the gene matches. The DNA of the CDR3 is TGTGCCACCCATAGCGGGAGTCCCACCGGGGAGCTGTTTTTT. Protein product: CATHSGSPTGELFF.

The chain is built from TRBV5-6 and TRBJ1-5; D unresolved. The CDR3 length is 14 residues. The V gene lost 3 bases and the J gene lost 1 base, with 8 bases spanning the gap. Looked up from germline, CDR1 is SGHDT and CDR2 is YYEEEE. CDR3 region: CASSSQASNQPQHF. CDR3 sequence (DNA): TGTGCCAGCAGCTCGCAGGCCAGCAATCAGCCCCAGCATTTT.

The chain uses TRBV3-1 (or the pseudogene TRBV3-2) and TRBJ2-7, with TRBD1 matching over 8 bases. Germline V gives CDR1 LGHDT, CDR2 YNNKEL (reference sequence). Trimming removed 1 base from V and 0 bases from J; junction bases left unmatched: 11. CDR3 length equals 18 residues. This chain's CDR3 is CASSQGGTGTGSSYEQYF. The DNA of the CDR3 is TGTGCCAGCAGCCAAGGGGGGACCGGGACAGGTAGCTCCTACGAGCAGTACTTC.

The V and J genes are TRBV6-2 or TRBV6-3 and TRBJ1-5, with 7 nucleotides matching TRBD1. Germline assignment: CDR1 MNHEY and CDR2 SVGEGT. The V segment lost 4 bases and the J segment 4 bases; nucleotides outside the gene matches: 4. The CDR3 contains 14 residues. CDR3 in amino acids: CASSFRQGNQPQHF. CDR3 in DNA: TGTGCCAGCAGTTTCCGACAGGGTAATCAGCCCCAGCATTTT.

J is TRBJ2-1 and V is TRBV5-1; TRBD2 matches 7 bases. Germline V gene sequence: CDR1 SGHRS, CDR2 YFSETQ. The CDR3 is 15 residues long. J lost 0 bases, V lost 1 base, and 1 base had no gene match. This CDR3 reads CASSLLAASYNEQFF. The CDR3 nucleotides read TGCGCCAGCAGCTTGCTAGCGGCCTCCTACAATGAGCAGTTCTTC. The whole variable domain, filled in from reference TRBV5-1 and TRBJ2-1, reads KAGVTQTPRYLIKTRGQQVTLSCSPISGHRSVSWYQQTPGQGLQFLFEYFSETQRNKGNFPGRFSGRQFSNSRSEMNVSTLELGDSALYLCASSLLAASYNEQFFGPGTRLTVL.

V is TRBV9 and J is TRBJ2-7; 9 bases agree with TRBD1. CDR1 and CDR2 from the germline V gene are SGDLS and YYNGEE. The V segment lost 4 bases and the J segment 6 bases; nucleotides outside the gene matches: 5. This CDR3 has 13 amino acids. CDR3 sequence: CASSLGQGTEQYF. The CDR3 DNA reads as TGTGCCAGCAGCCTGGGACAGGGCACCGAGCAGTACTTC.

The chain recombines TRBV11-2 with TRBJ1-1, with 9 bases lining up with TRBD1. CDR3 length equals 16 residues. With V trimmed by 4 bases and J by 3 bases, 9 bases remained unmatched. Germline V gene data show CDR1 as SGHAT and CDR2 as FQNNGV. CDR3 residues: CASSWALTGGDTEAFF. CDR3 nucleotide sequence: TGTGCCAGCAGCTGGGCCCTGACAGGGGGGGACACTGAAGCTTTCTTT.

As DNA, the CDR3 is TGTGCCAGCAGCCCCTACGTGGGGGGGACCGGGGAGCTGTTTTTT. This codes for CASSPYVGGTGELFF. The chain recombines TRBV7-8 with TRBJ2-2, with TRBD2 matching 7 bases. The CDR3 covers 15 residues. V lost 5 bases and J lost 5; bases outside the gene matches: 8. Germline V gene sequence: CDR1 SGHVS, CDR2 FQNEAQ.

This rearrangement joins TRBV6-5 to TRBJ1-5; D is possibly TRBD1 (6 bases). Germline-derived CDR1 and CDR2 are MNHEY and SVGAGI. The CDR3 has 14 residues. Trimming left V 6 bases short and J 3 bases short, with 12 bases between. In nucleotides, the CDR3 is TGTGCCAGCAGGCAAACAGGGAACAATCAGCCCCAGCATTTT. Amino acids: CASRQTGNNQPQHF.

This sequence joins TRBV4-1 and TRBJ1-6; no reliable D call. The V end was cut by 0 bases, the J end by 7 bases, with 7 bases between. The CDR3 extends over 14 amino acids. Looked up from germline, CDR1 is MGHRA and CDR2 is YSYEKL. CDR3 amino acids: CASSQENRNSPLHF. The DNA for the CDR3 is TGCGCCAGCAGCCAAGAAAATCGGAATTCACCCCTCCACTTT.

The rearrangement links TRBV3-1 (or the pseudogene TRBV3-2) to TRBJ2-2, with 9 positions matching TRBD1. Germline V gene data show CDR1 as LGHDT and CDR2 as YNNKEL (reference sequence). The CDR3 runs 14 residues. Losses at the gene ends were 4 bases for V and 7 bases for J; bases not matched to a gene: 4. The CDR3 DNA is TGTGCCAGCAGCCTACAGGGGGCCGGCGGGGAGCTGTTTTTT. Amino acids: CASSLQGAGGELFF.

This chain links TRBV27 with TRBJ2-7, with D possibly being TRBD1 (5 bases). The CDR3 sequence is 14 residues long. V was shortened by 5 bases and J by 3 bases, with 14 bases between the two germline ends. Germline V gives CDR1 MNHEY, CDR2 SMNVEV (reference sequence). CDR3 protein: CASSLRTPNYEQYF. In DNA, the CDR3 is TGTGCCAGCAGTCTCCGGACACCTAACTACGAGCAGTACTTC.

The rearrangement links TRBV24-1 to TRBJ1-5; no clear D. The V gene lost 5 bases and the J gene lost 3 bases, with 13 bases spanning the gap. The CDR3 has 15 amino acids. Germline V lookup: CDR1 KGHDR, CDR2 SFDVKD. The chain's CDR3 is CATSAGSTDNQPQHF. CDR3 nucleotide sequence: TGTGCCACCAGTGCAGGATCAACCGACAATCAGCCCCAGCATTTT.

The chain couples TRBV7-3 to TRBJ2-2, with D perhaps matching TRBD2 (5 bases). The CDR3 loop spans 18 amino acids. In germline, CDR1 is SGHTA, CDR2 FQGTGA. Trimming removed 0 bases at V and 2 bases at J, with 16 bases between. The CDR3, as DNA: TGTGCCAGCAGCTTAACCGGCAGTCAGCGGTTAAACACCGGGGAGCTGTTTTTT. Protein: CASSLTGSQRLNTGELFF.

The table lists this clone with a count of one. The V and J genes are TRBV3-1 (or the pseudogene TRBV3-2) and TRBJ2-3; perhaps TRBD1 as D (5 bases). The CDR3 is made up of 15 amino acids. Trimming took 1 base from V and 6 from J, leaving 14 bases between them. The germline V gene encodes CDR1 LGHDT and CDR2 YNNKEL (reference sequence). In DNA form, the CDR3 reads TGTGCCAGCAGCCAAGGGGGCAGAGAAACGGATACGCAGTATTTT. Translating it yields CASSQGGRETDTQYF.

The V call is TRBV4-1, the J call TRBJ2-2, with a tentative D call TRBD1 (6 bases). Germline values: CDR1 MGHRA, CDR2 YSYEKL. Trimming removed 4 bases from V and 0 bases from J, with 15 bases in between. The CDR3 is 17 amino acids. The CDR3 loop is CASSLGRQAANTGELFF. The CDR3 DNA is TGCGCCAGCAGCCTAGGTCGACAGGCCGCGAACACCGGGGAGCTGTTTTTT.

The J gene is TRBJ1-2, the V gene TRBV9, with 8 bases identical to TRBD1. Germline loops: CDR1 SGDLS, CDR2 YYNGEE. The CDR3 extends over 17 amino acids. The V segment lost 4 bases and the J segment 5 bases; nucleotides outside the gene matches: 16. The CDR3 DNA is TGTGCCAGCAGCTCCCCAGGGGGCTCCCTTAGTGGGTATGGCTACACCTTC. This encodes CASSSPGGSLSGYGYTF.